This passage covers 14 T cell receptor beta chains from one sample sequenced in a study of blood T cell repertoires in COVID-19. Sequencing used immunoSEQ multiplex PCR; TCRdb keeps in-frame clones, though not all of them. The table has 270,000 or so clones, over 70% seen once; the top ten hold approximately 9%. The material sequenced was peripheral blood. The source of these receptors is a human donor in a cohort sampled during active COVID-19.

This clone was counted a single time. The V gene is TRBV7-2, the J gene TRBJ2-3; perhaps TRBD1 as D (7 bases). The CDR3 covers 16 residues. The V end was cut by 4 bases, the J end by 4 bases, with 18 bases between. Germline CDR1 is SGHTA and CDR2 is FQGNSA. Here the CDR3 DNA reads TGTGCCAGCAGCTCCCTTGGAGGGGGCATAGCAGATACGCAGTATTTT. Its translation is CASSSLGGGIADTQYF.

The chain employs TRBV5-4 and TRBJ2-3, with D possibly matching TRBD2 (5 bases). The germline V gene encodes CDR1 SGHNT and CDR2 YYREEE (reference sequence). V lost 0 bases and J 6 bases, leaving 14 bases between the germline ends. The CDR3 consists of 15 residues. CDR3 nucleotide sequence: TGTGCCAGCAGCTTGGATAATCGGAGGTTTGATACGCAGTATTTT. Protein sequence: CASSLDNRRFDTQYF.

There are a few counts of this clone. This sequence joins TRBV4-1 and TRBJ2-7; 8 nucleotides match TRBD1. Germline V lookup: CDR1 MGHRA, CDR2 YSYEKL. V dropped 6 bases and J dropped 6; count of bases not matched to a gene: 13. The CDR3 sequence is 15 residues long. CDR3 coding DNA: TGCGCCAGCAGGGAGGGATTAGGACAGGGCCGCGAGCAGTACTTC. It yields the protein CASREGLGQGREQYF.

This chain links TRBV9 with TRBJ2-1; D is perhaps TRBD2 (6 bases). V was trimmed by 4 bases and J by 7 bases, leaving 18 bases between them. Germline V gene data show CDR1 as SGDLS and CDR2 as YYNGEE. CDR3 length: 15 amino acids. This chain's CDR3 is CASSPRGLAYNEQFF. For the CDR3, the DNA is TGTGCCAGCAGCCCACGAGGGCTAGCGTATAATGAGCAGTTCTTC.

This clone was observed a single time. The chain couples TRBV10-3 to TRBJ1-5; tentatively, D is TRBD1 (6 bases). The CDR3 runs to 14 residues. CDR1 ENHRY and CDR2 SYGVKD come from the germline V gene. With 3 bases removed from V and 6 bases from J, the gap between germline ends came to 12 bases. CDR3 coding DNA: TGTGCCATCAGTGATATGCAGGGGTCTCAGCCCCAGCATTTT. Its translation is CAISDMQGSQPQHF.

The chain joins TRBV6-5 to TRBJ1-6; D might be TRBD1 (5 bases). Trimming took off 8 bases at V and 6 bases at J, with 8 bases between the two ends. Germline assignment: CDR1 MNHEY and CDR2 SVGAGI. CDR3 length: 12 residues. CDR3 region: CASAGGNSPLHF. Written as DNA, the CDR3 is TGTGCCAGCGCGGGGGGTAATTCACCCCTCCACTTT.

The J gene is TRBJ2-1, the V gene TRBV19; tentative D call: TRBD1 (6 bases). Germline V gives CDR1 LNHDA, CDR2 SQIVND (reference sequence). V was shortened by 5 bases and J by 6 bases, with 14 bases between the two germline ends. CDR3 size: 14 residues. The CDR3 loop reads CASSPWTAINEQFF. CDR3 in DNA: TGTGCCAGTAGTCCCTGGACAGCGATCAATGAGCAGTTCTTC.

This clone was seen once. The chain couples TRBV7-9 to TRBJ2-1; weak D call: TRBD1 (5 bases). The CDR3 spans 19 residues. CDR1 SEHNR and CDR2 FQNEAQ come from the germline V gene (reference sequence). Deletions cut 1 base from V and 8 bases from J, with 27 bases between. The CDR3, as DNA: TGTGCCAGCAGCTTAGGCTCCTGGGGCCGCAAACCCTTCTTGGATGAGCAGTTCTTC. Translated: CASSLGSWGRKPFLDEQFF.

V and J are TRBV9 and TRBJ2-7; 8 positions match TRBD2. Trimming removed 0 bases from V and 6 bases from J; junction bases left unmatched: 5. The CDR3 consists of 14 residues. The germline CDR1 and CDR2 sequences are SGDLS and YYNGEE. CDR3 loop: CASSVAAGAVEQYF. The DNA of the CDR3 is TGTGCCAGCAGCGTAGCAGCGGGAGCGGTCGAGCAGTACTTC.

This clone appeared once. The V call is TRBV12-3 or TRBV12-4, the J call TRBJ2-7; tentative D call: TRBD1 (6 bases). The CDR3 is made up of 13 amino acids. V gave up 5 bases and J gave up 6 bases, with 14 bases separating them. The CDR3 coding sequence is TGTGCCAGCAGTCGGACTGAAGGGGGCGAGCAGTACTTC. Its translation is CASSRTEGGEQYF.

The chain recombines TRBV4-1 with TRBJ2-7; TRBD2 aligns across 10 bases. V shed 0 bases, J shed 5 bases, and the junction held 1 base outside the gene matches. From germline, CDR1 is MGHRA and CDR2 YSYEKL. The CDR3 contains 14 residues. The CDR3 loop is CASSQEGTSDEQYF. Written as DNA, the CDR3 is TGCGCCAGCAGCCAAGAAGGGACTAGCGACGAGCAGTACTTC.

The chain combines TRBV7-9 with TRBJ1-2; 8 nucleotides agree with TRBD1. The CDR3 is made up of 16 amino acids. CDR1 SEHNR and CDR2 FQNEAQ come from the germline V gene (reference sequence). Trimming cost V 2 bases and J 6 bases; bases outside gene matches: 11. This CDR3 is CASSLKATGARHGYTF. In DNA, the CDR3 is TGTGCCAGCAGCTTAAAGGCGACAGGGGCGAGGCATGGCTACACCTTC.

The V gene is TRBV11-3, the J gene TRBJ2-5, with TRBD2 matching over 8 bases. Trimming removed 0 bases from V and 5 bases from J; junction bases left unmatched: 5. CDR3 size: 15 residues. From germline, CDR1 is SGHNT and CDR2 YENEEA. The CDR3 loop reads CASSLDGGATETQYF. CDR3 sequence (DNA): TGTGCCAGCAGCTTAGACGGGGGGGCGACGGAGACCCAGTACTTC.

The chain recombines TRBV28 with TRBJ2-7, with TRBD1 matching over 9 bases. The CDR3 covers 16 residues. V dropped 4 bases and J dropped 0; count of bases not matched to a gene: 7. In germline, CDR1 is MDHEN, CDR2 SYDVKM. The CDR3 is CASSSPGQGHSYEQYF. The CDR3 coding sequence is TGTGCCAGCAGTTCCCCCGGACAGGGGCACTCCTACGAGCAGTACTTC. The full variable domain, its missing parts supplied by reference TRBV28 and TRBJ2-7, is DVKVTQSSRYLVKRTGEKVFLECVQDMDHENMFWYRQDPGLGLRLIYFSYDVKMKEKGDIPEGYSVSREKKERFSLILESASTNQTSMYLCASSSPGQGHSYEQYFGPGTRLTVT.